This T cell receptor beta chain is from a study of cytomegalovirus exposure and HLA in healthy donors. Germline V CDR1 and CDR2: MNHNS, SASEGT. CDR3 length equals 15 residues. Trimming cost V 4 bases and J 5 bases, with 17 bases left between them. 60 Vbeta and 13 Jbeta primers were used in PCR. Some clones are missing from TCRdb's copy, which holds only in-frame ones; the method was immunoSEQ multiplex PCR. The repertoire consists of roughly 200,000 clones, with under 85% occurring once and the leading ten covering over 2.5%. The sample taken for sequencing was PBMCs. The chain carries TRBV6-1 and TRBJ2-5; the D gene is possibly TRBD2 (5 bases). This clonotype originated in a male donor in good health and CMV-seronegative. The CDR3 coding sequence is TGTGCCAGCAGTGTTTCACTAGGAGTCCGGGAGACCCAGTACTTC. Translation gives CASSVSLGVRETQYF.